Listed below are T cell receptor beta chains from one sample, sequenced in a study of T-cell reconstitution after alpha-beta-depleted transplantation in children. TCRdb redid the calling of the PCR reads with MiXCR, one entry per CDR3 protein. Of hundreds of thousands of distinct CDR3 sequences in the sample, roughly 14% were seen once. The material sequenced was PBMCs, taken from the stem cell graft. The source is a human donor who donated a stem cell graft to a child with Fanconi anemia. CDR3s include the opening cysteine and the closing phenylalanine or tryptophan. A D gene is named only where the DNA matches it firmly. Expanded clones are given a class, and other clones once, few, many or no size at all.

size,D,J,V,length,DNA,CDR3
few,-,TRBJ2-7,TRBV7-6,12,TGTGCCAGCAGCTTAGAGTTCCACGAGCAGTACTTC,CASSLEFHEQYF
-,-,TRBJ1-1,TRBV18,14,TGTGCCAGCTCAATACCCGGGGTGGCGGGTGAAGCTTTCTTT,CASSIPGVAGEAFF
few,-,TRBJ1-2,TRBV12-3/TRBV12-4,16,TGTGCCAGCAGTTTCACCTCACACGATCCTAACTATGGCTACACCTTC,CASSFTSHDPNYGYTF
many,-,TRBJ2-7,TRBV7-2,14,TGTGCCAGCAGCCCGACCCCGGGGTACTACGAGCAGTACTTC,CASSPTPGYYEQYF
few,-,TRBJ2-2,TRBV6-2/TRBV6-3,17,TGTGCCAGCAGCACGCGTATCCGGACAGAGAACACCGGGGAGCTGTTTTTT,CASSTRIRTENTGELFF
few,TRBD1,TRBJ1-2,TRBV12-3/TRBV12-4,13,TGTGCCAGCAGTTATGACAGGGGGTCTGGCTACACCTTC,CASSYDRGSGYTF
many,TRBD1,TRBJ1-3,TRBV10-3,13,TGTGCCATACGGGACAGCTCGGGAAACACCATATATTTT,CAIRDSSGNTIYF
-,TRBD2,TRBJ2-1,TRBV11-3,16,TGTGCCAGCAGCCCGGACCCACGCGGGGGTTACAATGAGCAGTTCTTC,CASSPDPRGGYNEQFF
few,TRBD2,TRBJ2-5,TRBV6-2/TRBV6-3,16,TGTGCCAGCAGTCTCATAGGACTAGCGGCGAGGGGGACCCAGTACTTC,CASSLIGLAARGTQYF
few,-,TRBJ1-1,TRBV5-1,13,TGCGCCAGCAGCGGAGGGCTGAACATTGAAGCTTTCTTT,CASSGGLNIEAFF
-,TRBD1,TRBJ1-5,TRBV7-6,16,TGTGGCAGCAGCTTAGGGACAGGTAATAGCAATCAGCCCCAGCATTTT,CGSSLGTGNSNQPQHF
-,-,TRBJ2-7,TRBV12-3/TRBV12-4,17,TGTGCCAGCAGCCCACCTCCCCGGGACCCCCAGACCTACGAGCAGTACTTC,CASSPPPRDPQTYEQYF
-,-,TRBJ1-2,TRBV10-3,14,TGTGCCATCCCCCGGCCCGGACTGAACTATGGCTACACCTTC,CAIPRPGLNYGYTF
-,TRBD2,TRBJ2-7,TRBV7-6,15,TGTGCCAGCAGCCCTAGCGGTAGAGGCAGTTACGAGCAGTACTTC,CASSPSGRGSYEQYF
many,TRBD1,TRBJ2-1,TRBV5-1,15,TGCGCCAGCAGCTTGGGAGGGACAGGGCTCAATGAGCAGTTCTTC,CASSLGGTGLNEQFF
-,-,TRBJ2-1,TRBV7-2,12,TGTGCCAGCAGCTTAGTAGGGCCTGAGCAGTTCTTC,CASSLVGPEQFF
-,-,TRBJ1-2,TRBV25-1,14,TGTGCCAGCTCGGGAGGGGTGGGAAACTATGGCTACACCTTC,CASSGGVGNYGYTF
many,-,TRBJ2-3,TRBV5-1,14,TGCGCCAGCAGCTTGACAGGGAATGAAGATACGCAGTATTTT,CASSLTGNEDTQYF
few,TRBD1,TRBJ1-1,TRBV9,16,TGTGCCAGCAGCCCTCAGACAGGGAGGGGGAACACTGAAGCTTTCTTT,CASSPQTGRGNTEAFF
-,TRBD1,TRBJ1-3,TRBV13,18,TGTGCCAGCACCATCGCGGGACAGGGGCCTTTTGGAGGAAACACCATATATTTT,CASTIAGQGPFGGNTIYF
many,-,TRBJ2-7,TRBV7-2,14,TGTGCCAGCAGCTTATCTCCAGGGGAGGCCGAGCAGTACTTC,CASSLSPGEAEQYF
-,-,TRBJ2-2,TRBV7-9,15,TGTGCCAGCAGCTCCGACGGTACTTACACCGGGGAGCTGTTTTTT,CASSSDGTYTGELFF
-,-,TRBJ2-3,TRBV7-2,16,TGTGCCAGCAGCTTAGTGGGGGGCGGGGGTAAAGATACGCAGTATTTT,CASSLVGGGGKDTQYF
many,-,TRBJ1-2,TRBV4-3,13,TGCGCCAGCAGCCAAGTCGCGGGGTATGGCTACACCTTC,CASSQVAGYGYTF
-,TRBD2,TRBJ2-3,TRBV2,15,TGTGCCAGCGCCCGTGGCGGGGGGCGCACAGATACGCAGTATTTT,CASARGGGRTDTQYF
few,-,TRBJ1-2,TRBV6-1,14,TGTGCCAGCACCCTCAGGCAAGGCAGCTATGGCTACACCTTC,CASTLRQGSYGYTF
-,-,TRBJ1-1,TRBV20-1,13,TGCAGTGCTAGAGAGGGGCCCGGCACTGAAGCTTTCTTT,CSAREGPGTEAFF